The clone carrying this TCR beta chain was seen many times. TCRdb itself ran the 5' RACE reads through MiXCR, one entry per CDR3 protein. The repertoire consists of about 36,000 distinct CDR3 sequences, with approximately 11% occurring once and the leading ten covering roughly a fifth. The data derive from a study of CD8 T cells in ankylosing spondylitis. Germline V lookup: CDR1 MGHRA, CDR2 YSYEKL. V shed 1 base and J shed 6 bases, with 16 bases lying between them. The CDR3 length is 15 residues. Input material: synovial fluid, either unsorted or a sorted T cell fraction (not recorded which). The rearrangement joins TRBV4-1 to TRBJ2-7, with D tentatively TRBD2 (5 bases). This receptor was identified in a male donor with ankylosing spondylitis. DNA for the CDR3: TGCGCCAGCAGCCAAGTCTGGGGAGAGCTTACCGAGCAGTACTTC. Translated: CASSQVWGELTEQYF.